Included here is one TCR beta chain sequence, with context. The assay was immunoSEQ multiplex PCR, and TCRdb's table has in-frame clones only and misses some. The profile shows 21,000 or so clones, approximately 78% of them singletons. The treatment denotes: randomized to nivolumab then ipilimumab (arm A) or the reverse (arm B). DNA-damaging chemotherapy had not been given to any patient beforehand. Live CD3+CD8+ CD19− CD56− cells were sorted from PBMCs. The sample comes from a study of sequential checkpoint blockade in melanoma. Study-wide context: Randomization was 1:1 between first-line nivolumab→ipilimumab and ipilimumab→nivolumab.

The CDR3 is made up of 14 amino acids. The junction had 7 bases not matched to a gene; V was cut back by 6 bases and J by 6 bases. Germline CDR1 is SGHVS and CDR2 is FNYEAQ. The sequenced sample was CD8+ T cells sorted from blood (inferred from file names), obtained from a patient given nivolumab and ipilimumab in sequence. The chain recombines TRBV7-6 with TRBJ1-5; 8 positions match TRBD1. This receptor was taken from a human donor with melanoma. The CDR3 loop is CASRRTGKGQPQHF. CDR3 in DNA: TGTGCCAGCAGACGGACAGGGAAAGGTCAGCCCCAGCATTTT.